The 2 T cell receptor beta chains presented below share a single source sample, sequenced in a study of blood T cell repertoires in COVID-19. Here immunoSEQ multiplex PCR was the method, and the copy in TCRdb shows in-frame clones only, minus some. The data show tens of thousands of clones, with under 90% seen just once and 44% held by the top ten. Sequencing was carried out using peripheral blood. The receptors come from an elderly man with acute or convalescent COVID-19.

This chain uses TRBV27 with TRBJ1-6; D unresolved. The CDR3 consists of 15 residues. Germline V CDR1 and CDR2: MNHEY, SMNVEV (reference sequence). V was shortened by 5 bases and J by 4 bases, with 12 bases between the two germline ends. The CDR3, as DNA: TGTGCCAGCAGTCCGGGAGGCTTTTATAATTCACCCCTCCACTTT. Its translation is CASSPGGFYNSPLHF.

This sequence joins TRBV3-1 (or the pseudogene TRBV3-2) and TRBJ1-2; no reliable D call. Trimming removed 6 bases from V and 1 base from J, with 15 bases in between. Germline values: CDR1 LGHDT, CDR2 YNNKEL (reference sequence). This CDR3 region has 15 residues. CDR3 bases: TGTGCCAGCAGTCGGAGGGCGGCGGTTAACTATGGCTACACCTTC. Translated, it gives CASSRRAAVNYGYTF.